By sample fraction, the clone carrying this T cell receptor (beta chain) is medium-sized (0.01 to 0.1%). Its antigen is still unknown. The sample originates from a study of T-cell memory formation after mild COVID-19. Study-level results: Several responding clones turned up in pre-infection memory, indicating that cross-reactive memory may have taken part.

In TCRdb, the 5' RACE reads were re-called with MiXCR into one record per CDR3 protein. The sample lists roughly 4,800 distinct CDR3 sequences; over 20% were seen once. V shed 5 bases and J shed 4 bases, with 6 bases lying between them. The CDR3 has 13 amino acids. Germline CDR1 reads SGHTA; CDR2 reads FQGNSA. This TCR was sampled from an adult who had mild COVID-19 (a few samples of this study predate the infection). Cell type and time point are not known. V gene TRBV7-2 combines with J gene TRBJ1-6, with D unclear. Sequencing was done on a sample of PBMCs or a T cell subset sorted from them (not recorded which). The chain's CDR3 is CASSRSYNSPLHF. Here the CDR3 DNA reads TGTGCCAGCAGCAGGAGTTATAATTCACCCCTCCACTTT. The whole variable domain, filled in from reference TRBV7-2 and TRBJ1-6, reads GAGVSQSPSNKVTEKGKDVELRCDPISGHTALYWYRQSLGQGLEFLIYFQGNSAPDKSGLPSDRFSAERTGGSVSTLTIQRTQQEDSAVYLCASSRSYNSPLHFGNGTRLTVT.